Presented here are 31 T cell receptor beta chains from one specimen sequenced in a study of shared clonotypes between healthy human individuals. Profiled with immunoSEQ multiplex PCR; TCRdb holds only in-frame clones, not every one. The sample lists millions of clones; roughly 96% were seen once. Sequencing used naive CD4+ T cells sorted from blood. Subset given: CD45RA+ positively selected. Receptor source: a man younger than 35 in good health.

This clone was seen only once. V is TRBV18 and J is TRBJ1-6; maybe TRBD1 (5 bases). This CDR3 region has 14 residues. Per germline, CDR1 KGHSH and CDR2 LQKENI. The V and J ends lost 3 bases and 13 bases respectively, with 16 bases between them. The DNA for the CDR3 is TGTGCCAGCTCACCCCAGGGTCCCTCGAACCCCCTCCACTTT. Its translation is CASSPQGPSNPLHF.

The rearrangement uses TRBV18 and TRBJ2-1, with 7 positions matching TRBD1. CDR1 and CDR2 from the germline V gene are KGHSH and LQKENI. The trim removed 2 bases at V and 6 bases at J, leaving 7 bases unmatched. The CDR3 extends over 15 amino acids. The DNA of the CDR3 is TGTGCCAGCTCACCAAAACAGGGGAGAGCCAATGAGCAGTTCTTC. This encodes CASSPKQGRANEQFF.

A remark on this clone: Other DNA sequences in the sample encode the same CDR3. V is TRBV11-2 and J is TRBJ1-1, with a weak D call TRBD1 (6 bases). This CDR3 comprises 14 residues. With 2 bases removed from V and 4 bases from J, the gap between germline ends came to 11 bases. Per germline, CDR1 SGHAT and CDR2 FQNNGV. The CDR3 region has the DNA TGTGCCAGCAGCTTAAACAGGGCGGGCACTGAAGCTTTCTTT. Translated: CASSLNRAGTEAFF.

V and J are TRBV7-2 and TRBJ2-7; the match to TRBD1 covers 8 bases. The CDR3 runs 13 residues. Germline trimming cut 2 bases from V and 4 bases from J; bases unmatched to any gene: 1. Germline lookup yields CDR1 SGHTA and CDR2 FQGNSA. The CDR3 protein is CASSLRTGYEQYF. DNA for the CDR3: TGTGCCAGCAGCTTAAGGACAGGGTACGAGCAGTACTTC.

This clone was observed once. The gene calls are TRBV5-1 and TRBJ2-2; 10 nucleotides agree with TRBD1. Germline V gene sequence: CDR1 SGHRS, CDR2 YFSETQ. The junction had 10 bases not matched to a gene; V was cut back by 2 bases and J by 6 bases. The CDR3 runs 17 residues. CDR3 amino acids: CASSFSDRGQGAGELFF. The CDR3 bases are TGCGCCAGCAGCTTTTCCGACAGGGGGCAAGGGGCCGGGGAGCTGTTTTTT.

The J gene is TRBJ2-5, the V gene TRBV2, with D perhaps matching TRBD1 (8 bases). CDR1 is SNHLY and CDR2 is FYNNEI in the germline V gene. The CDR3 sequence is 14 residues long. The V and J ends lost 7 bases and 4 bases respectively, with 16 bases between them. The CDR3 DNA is TGTGCCAGCAAAGCGGACAGGGAGGGAGAGACCCAGTACTTC. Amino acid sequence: CASKADREGETQYF. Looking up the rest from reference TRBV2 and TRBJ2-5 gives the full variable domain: EPEVTQTPSHQVTQMGQEVILRCVPISNHLYFYWYRQILGQKVEFLVSFYNNEISEKSEIFDDQFSVERPDGSNFTLKIRSTKLEDSAMYFCASKADREGETQYFGPGTRLLVL.

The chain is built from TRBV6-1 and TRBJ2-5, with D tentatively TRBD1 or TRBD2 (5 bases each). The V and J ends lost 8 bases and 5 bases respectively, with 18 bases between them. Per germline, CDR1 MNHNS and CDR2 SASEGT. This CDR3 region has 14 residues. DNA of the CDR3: TGTGCCAGCTTCGGGGCACACCGCGGGGAGACCCAGTACTTC. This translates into CASFGAHRGETQYF.

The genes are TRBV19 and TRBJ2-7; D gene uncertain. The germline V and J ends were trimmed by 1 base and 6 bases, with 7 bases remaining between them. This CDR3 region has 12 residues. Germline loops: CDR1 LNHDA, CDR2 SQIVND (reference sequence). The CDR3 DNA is TGTGCCAGTAGTATAGGTAACGGCGAGCAGTACTTC. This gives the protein CASSIGNGEQYF.

The chain's CDR3 is CASSPFQGRDSNQPQHF. The CDR3 nucleotides read TGTGCCAGCTCACCCTTTCAGGGAAGGGATAGCAATCAGCCCCAGCATTTT. The rearrangement joins TRBV18 to TRBJ1-5; tentative D call: TRBD1 (5 bases). The CDR3 runs 17 residues. V lost 3 bases and J lost 0, with 15 bases in between. Germline V gene data show CDR1 as KGHSH and CDR2 as LQKENI.

DNA for the CDR3: TGCAGCGTTGTCTGGGTAACTAACTATGGCTACACCTTC. Its protein is CSVVWVTNYGYTF. The rearrangement joins TRBV29-1 to TRBJ1-2, with no clear D. The CDR3 has 13 amino acids. The V gene's germline CDR1 is SQVTM and CDR2 ANQGSEA. V was pared by 4 bases and J by 0 bases, with 9 bases between.

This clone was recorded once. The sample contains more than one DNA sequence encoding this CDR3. The CDR3 region is CAIRGQTNTGELFF. CDR3 in DNA: TGTGCCATCAGGGGACAGACGAACACCGGGGAGCTGTTTTTT. This sequence joins TRBV10-3 and TRBJ2-2; 7 bases fit TRBD1. This CDR3 contains 14 residues. The germline V gene has CDR1 ENHRY and CDR2 SYGVKD. V trimming: 6 bases; J trimming: 0 bases; junction bases outside the gene matches: 1.

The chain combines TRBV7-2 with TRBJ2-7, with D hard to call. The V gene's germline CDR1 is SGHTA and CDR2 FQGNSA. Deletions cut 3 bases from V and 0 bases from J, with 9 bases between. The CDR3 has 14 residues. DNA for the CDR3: TGTGCCAGCAGCTTGGACCTGACCTCCTACGAGCAGTACTTC. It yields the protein CASSLDLTSYEQYF.

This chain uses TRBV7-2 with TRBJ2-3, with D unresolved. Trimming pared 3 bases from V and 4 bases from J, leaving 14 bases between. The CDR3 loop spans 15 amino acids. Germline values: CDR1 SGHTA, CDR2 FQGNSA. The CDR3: CASSFARLSADTQYF. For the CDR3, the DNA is TGTGCCAGCAGCTTCGCTCGGTTATCTGCAGATACGCAGTATTTT.

CDR3 loop: CASSQRLSGNTIYF. DNA of the CDR3: TGTGCCAGCAGCCAAAGGCTCTCTGGAAACACCATATATTTT. This chain links TRBV14 with TRBJ1-3; D gene uncertain. The length of the CDR3 is 14 residues. Germline V lookup: CDR1 SGHDN, CDR2 FVKESK. The V end lost 2 bases, the J end lost 0 bases, and 5 bases lay between the germline ends.

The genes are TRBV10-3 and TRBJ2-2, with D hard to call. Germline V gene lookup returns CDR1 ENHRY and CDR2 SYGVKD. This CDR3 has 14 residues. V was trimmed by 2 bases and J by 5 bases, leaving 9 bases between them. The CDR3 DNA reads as TGTGCCATCAGTGAGGATCGTCCGACCGGGGAGCTGTTTTTT. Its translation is CAISEDRPTGELFF.

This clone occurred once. CDR3 loop: CASSEDTAHTYEQYF. In DNA, the CDR3 is TGTGCCAGCAGTGAAGACACAGCTCACACCTACGAGCAGTACTTC. V gene TRBV6-1 combines with J gene TRBJ2-7; D unclear. This CDR3 region has 15 residues. V gave up 1 base and J gave up 2 bases, with 12 bases separating them. Germline CDR1 and CDR2: MNHNS and SASEGT.

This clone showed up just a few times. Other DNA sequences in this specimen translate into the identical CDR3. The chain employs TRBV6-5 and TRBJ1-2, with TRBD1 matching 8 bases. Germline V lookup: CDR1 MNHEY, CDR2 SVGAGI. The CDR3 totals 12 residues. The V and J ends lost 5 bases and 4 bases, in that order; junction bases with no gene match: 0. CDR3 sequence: CASSGQGYGYTF. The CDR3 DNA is TGTGCCAGCAGTGGACAGGGCTATGGCTACACCTTC.

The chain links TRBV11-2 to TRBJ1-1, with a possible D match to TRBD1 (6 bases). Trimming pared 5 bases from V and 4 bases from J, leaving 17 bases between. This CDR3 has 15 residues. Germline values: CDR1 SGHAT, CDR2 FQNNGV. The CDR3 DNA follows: TGTGCCAGCAGCCACCGAACAGGGTTCGGCACTGAAGCTTTCTTT. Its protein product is CASSHRTGFGTEAFF.

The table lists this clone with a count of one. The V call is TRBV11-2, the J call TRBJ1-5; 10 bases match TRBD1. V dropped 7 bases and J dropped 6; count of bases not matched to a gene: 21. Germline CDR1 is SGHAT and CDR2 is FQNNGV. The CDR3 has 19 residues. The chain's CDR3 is CASTNNARTGGSRAQPQHF. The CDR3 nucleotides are TGTGCCAGCACCAATAACGCCCGGACAGGGGGGTCTAGGGCTCAGCCCCAGCATTTT.

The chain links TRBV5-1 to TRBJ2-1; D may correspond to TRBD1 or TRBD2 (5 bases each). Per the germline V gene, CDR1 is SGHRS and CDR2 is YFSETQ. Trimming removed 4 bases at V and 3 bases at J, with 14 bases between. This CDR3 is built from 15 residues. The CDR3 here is CASSPIRGRYNEQFF. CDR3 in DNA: TGCGCCAGCAGCCCCATAAGGGGACGCTACAATGAGCAGTTCTTC.

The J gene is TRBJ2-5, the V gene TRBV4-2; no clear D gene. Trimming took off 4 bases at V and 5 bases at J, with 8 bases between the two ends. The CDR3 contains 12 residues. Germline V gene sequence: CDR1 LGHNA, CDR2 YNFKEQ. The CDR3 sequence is CASSLTHETQYF. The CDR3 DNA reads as TGTGCCAGCAGCCTTACCCATGAGACCCAGTACTTC.

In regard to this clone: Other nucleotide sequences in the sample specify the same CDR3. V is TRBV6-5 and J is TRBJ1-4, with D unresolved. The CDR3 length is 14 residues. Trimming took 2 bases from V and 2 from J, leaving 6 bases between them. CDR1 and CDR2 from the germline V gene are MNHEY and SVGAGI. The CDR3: CASSYGSTNEKLFF. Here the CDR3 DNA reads TGTGCCAGCAGTTACGGATCGACTAATGAAAAACTGTTTTTT.

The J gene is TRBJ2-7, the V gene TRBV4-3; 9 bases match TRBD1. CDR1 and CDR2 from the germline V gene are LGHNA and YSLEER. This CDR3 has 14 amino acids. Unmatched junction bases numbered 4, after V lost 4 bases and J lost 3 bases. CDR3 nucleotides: TGCGCCAGCAGCCTGGGACAGGGAAGCTACGAGCAGTACTTC. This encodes CASSLGQGSYEQYF.

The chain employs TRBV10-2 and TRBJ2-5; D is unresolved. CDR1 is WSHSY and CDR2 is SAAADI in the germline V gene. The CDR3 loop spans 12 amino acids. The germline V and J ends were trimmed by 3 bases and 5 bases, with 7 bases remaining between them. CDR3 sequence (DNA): TGCGCCAGCAGTGATAATAGGGAGACCCAGTACTTC. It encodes CASSDNRETQYF.

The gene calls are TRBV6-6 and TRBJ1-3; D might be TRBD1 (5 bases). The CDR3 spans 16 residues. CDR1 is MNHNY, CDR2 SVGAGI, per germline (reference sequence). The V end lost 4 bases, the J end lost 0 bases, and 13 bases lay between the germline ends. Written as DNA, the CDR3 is TGTGCCAGCAGTTTTCGGGGCGCCCGCTCTGGAAACACCATATATTTT. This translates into CASSFRGARSGNTIYF.

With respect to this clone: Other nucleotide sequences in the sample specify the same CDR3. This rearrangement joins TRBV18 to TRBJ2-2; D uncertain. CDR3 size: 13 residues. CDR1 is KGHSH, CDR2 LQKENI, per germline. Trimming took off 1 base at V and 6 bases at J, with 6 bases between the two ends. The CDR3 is CASSPQGAGELFF. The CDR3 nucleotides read TGTGCCAGCTCACCACAGGGTGCCGGGGAGCTGTTTTTT.

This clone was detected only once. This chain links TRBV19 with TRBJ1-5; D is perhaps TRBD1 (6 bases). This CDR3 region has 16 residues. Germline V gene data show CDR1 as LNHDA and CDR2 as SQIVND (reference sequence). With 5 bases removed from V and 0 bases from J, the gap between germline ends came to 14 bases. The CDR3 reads CASSLTRGSSNQPQHF. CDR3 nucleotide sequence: TGTGCCAGTAGTTTAACCAGGGGATCTAGCAATCAGCCCCAGCATTTT.

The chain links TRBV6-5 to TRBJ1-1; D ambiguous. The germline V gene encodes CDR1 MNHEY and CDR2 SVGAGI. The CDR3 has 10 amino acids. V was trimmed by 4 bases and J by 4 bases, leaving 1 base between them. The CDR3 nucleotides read TGTGCCAGCAGTTCCACTGAAGCTTTCTTT. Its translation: CASSSTEAFF.

The CDR3 DNA is TGTGCCAGCAGTTCAGGCGGGGGTAATGGCGGGGAGCTGTTTTTT. Protein product: CASSSGGGNGGELFF. The chain employs TRBV7-8 and TRBJ2-2, with 7 bases fitting TRBD2. Germline CDR1 and CDR2: SGHVS and FQNEAQ. This CDR3 spans 15 amino acids. The V segment lost 6 bases and the J segment 7 bases; nucleotides outside the gene matches: 11.

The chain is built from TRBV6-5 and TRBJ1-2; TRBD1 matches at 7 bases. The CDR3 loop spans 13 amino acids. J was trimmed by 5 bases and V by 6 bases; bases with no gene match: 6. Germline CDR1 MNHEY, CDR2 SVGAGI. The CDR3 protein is CASRLGQLYGYTF. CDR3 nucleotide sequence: TGTGCCAGCAGATTGGGACAGCTATATGGCTACACCTTC.

DNA of the CDR3: TGTGCCAGCAGCTCCCTACAGGGACCCAGCTCCTACAATGAGCAGTTCTTC. Residues: CASSSLQGPSSYNEQFF. The chain is built from TRBV11-2 and TRBJ2-1, with TRBD1 as a possible D gene (6 bases). This CDR3 contains 17 residues. Germline CDR1 is SGHAT and CDR2 is FQNNGV. V shed 4 bases and J shed 0 bases, with 16 bases lying between them. Drawing the rest from reference TRBV11-2 and TRBJ2-1, the complete variable domain is EAGVAQSPRYKIIEKRQSVAFWCNPISGHATLYWYQQILGQGPKLLIQFQNNGVVDDSQLPKDRFSAERLKGVDSTLKIQPAKLEDSAVYLCASSSLQGPSSYNEQFFGPGTRLTVL.